The clone carrying this T cell receptor (beta chain) has just a few counts. This sample is drawn from a study of blood T cells in healthy people across ages. Next came a second PCR, run for about 6 to 11 cycles, which used a sample-barcoded 5' primer along with a J-beta primer mix. TCRdb independently ran MiXCR on the 5' RACE reads; one entry per CDR3 protein. The sample consists of about 800,000 distinct CDR3 sequences, roughly 25% of them appearing once. Donation came from healthy Caucasian individuals in Russia who were aged roughly 6 to 95. Germline V lookup: CDR1 MDHEN, CDR2 SYDVKM. V dropped 5 bases and J dropped 8; count of bases not matched to a gene: 11. The CDR3 consists of 14 residues. The same sample was also used in a study of T cells of mothers and their children. That source reports: An overlap that was slightly higher, though non-significant, was seen in related mother-child pairs versus unrelated pairs. Not a single persistent microchimeric T cell clone was detected.

The sample consisted of blood. The source of this sequence is a boy under 18 in good health. This sequence joins TRBV28 and TRBJ2-7; 8 bases agree with TRBD1. This chain's CDR3 is CASSPGPDRDQQYF. The DNA for the CDR3 is TGTGCCAGCAGTCCCGGCCCGGACAGGGACCAGCAGTACTTC. Based on the CDR3 plus reference TRBV28 and TRBJ2-7, the full variable domain is DVKVTQSSRYLVKRTGEKVFLECVQDMDHENMFWYRQDPGLGLRLIYFSYDVKMKEKGDIPEGYSVSREKKERFSLILESASTNQTSMYLCASSPGPDRDQQYFGPGTRLTVT.